This T cell receptor beta chain was found in a study of blood T cell repertoires in COVID-19. Study context: Italy, Spain and the United States were the sources of the convalescent and acute COVID-19 samples. Sample material is recorded as cDNA or gDNA derived from T cells, B-cell-depleted T cells, or PBMCs.

Germline V gene data show CDR1 as SGHRS and CDR2 as YFSETQ. The CDR3 consists of 17 residues. The trim removed 0 bases at V and 2 bases at J, leaving 6 bases unmatched. Authors' data handling: Amplifying reference gene primers gave estimates of nucleated cell counts. Using immunoSEQ multiplex PCR, the repertoire was profiled, and TCRdb retains in-frame clones only, with some absent. That table supplies the V and J calls and clone size; D and trimming were determined from the DNA. The repertoire includes about 24,000 clones, around 86% of them detected once, and roughly 8.9% sits in the top ten. The TCR originated in a human donor in a cohort sampled during active COVID-19. Sequenced input: peripheral blood. The chain links TRBV5-1 to TRBJ2-1; 9 nucleotides match TRBD2. The CDR3 DNA is TGCGCCAGCAGCTTGGCCGCCCTAGCGGGACCCTACAATGAGCAGTTCTTC. This codes for CASSLAALAGPYNEQFF.